This T cell receptor (beta chain) was identified in a study of blood T cell repertoires in COVID-19. At the level of the study: COVID-19 samples collected from the United States, Italy and Spain covered acute and convalescent phases.

Original methodology: Reference gene primer amplification gave nucleated cell count estimates. Repertoires were generated with immunoSEQ multiplex PCR, while TCRdb's copy carries only in-frame clones and drops some. Clone size and V and J calls were adopted from that table, with D and trimming inferred from the DNA. The table records roughly 300,000 clones, around 86% of them present only once. Two negative PCRs, clearance, or symptom resolution were required of recovered Cohort 3 donors. The CDR3 spans 17 residues. This sequence originates from a woman under 30 who had recovered from COVID-19. This chain uses TRBV21-1 with TRBJ2-1; the table's D call, TRBD1, has no DNA check behind it. TRBV21-1 is tagged as a pseudogene. Sequenced sample: PBMCs or T cells enriched from blood (not recorded which). This chain's CDR3 is CASSPDRVTRLYNEQFF. CDR3 DNA sequence: TGTGCCAGCAGCCCTGACAGGGTAACCCGACTGTACAATGAGCAGTTCTTC.